One sample yielded the 8 T cell receptor beta chains listed below, sequenced in a study of cytomegalovirus exposure and HLA in healthy donors. The PCR contained 60 Vbeta and 13 Jbeta primers. The table came from immunoSEQ multiplex PCR; TCRdb's copy has only in-frame clones and leaves some out. This sample yields around 94,000 clones, of which just under 80% are seen a single time; 4.4% belongs to the top ten. The sample consisted of PBMCs. Receptors originate from a male donor in good health and CMV-seropositive.

The chain combines TRBV28 with TRBJ1-5, with a weak D call TRBD1 (5 bases). The germline gives CDR1 MDHEN, CDR2 SYDVKM. This CDR3 comprises 15 residues. V was shortened by 5 bases and J by 3 bases, with 14 bases between the two germline ends. CDR3 sequence reads: CASSGVDTLNQPQHF. The CDR3, as DNA: TGTGCCAGCAGTGGTGTGGACACCCTCAATCAGCCCCAGCATTTT.

The table lists this clone with a few counts. The chain has TRBV4-1 and TRBJ1-4; 8 bases align to TRBD1. J was trimmed by 2 bases and V by 5 bases; bases with no gene match: 13. The CDR3 runs 18 residues. Germline values: CDR1 MGHRA, CDR2 YSYEKL. This chain's CDR3 is CASSSYRGTLSTNEKLFF. In DNA, the CDR3 is TGCGCCAGCAGCTCCTACAGGGGGACCCTATCGACTAATGAAAAACTGTTTTTT.

This chain links TRBV5-1 with TRBJ2-3, with D maybe TRBD1 (5 bases). CDR3 length: 12 amino acids. V was cut by 7 bases and J by 7 bases, with 13 bases left in between. From germline, CDR1 is SGHRS and CDR2 YFSETQ. CDR3 sequence reads: CASGTGGYTQYF. The CDR3 nucleotides are TGCGCCAGCGGCACAGGTGGCTATACGCAGTATTTT.

The rearrangement uses TRBV5-4 and TRBJ1-2; tentatively, D is TRBD1 (5 bases). The CDR3 spans 14 residues. Trimming took off 0 bases at V and 4 bases at J, with 10 bases between the two ends. Germline CDR1 SGHNT, CDR2 YYREEE (reference sequence). DNA of the CDR3: TGTGCCAGCAGCTTGGGTCAGGGCCTCTATGGCTACACCTTC. It yields the protein CASSLGQGLYGYTF.

DNA for the CDR3: TGTGCCAGCAGCCCCTACGGGGGTATGCAGCCCCAGCATTTT. It is translated as CASSPYGGMQPQHF. The V and J genes are TRBV7-2 and TRBJ1-5, with D possibly matching TRBD1 (5 bases). V was pared by 5 bases and J by 7 bases, with 15 bases between. The CDR3 sequence is 14 residues long. Germline CDR1 reads SGHTA; CDR2 reads FQGNSA.

This clone has just a few counts. The chain carries TRBV4-1 and TRBJ2-7, with D perhaps matching TRBD1 (5 bases). The CDR3 length is 14 residues. Germline loops: CDR1 MGHRA, CDR2 YSYEKL. V lost 1 base, J lost 5 bases, and 12 bases lay in between. CDR3 nucleotides: TGCGCCAGCAGCCAAGTGGCAGGGTTCCACGAGCAGTACTTC. Protein: CASSQVAGFHEQYF.

The chain uses TRBV10-3 and TRBJ2-1; possible D gene TRBD1, 5 bases. CDR3 size: 14 residues. The V gene's germline CDR1 is ENHRY and CDR2 SYGVKD. The V end was cut by 11 bases, the J end by 3 bases, with 17 bases between. CDR3 sequence reads: CAACPVDNYNEQFF. CDR3 DNA: TGTGCCGCCTGCCCGGTGGACAACTACAATGAGCAGTTCTTC.

The genes are TRBV19 and TRBJ2-6; D uncertain. The germline V gene encodes CDR1 LNHDA and CDR2 SQIVND (reference sequence). Between the trimmed V and J ends, which lost 3 bases and 0 bases, there was a span of 12 bases. The CDR3 is 17 residues long. This CDR3 reads CASSILHGHSGANVLTF. For the CDR3, the DNA is TGTGCCAGTAGTATCCTACATGGGCACTCTGGGGCCAACGTCCTGACTTTC. The full variable domain, in which reference TRBV19 and TRBJ2-6 provide the parts outside the CDR3, is DGGITQSPKYLFRKEGQNVTLSCEQNLNHDAMYWYRQDPGQGLRLIYYSQIVNDFQKGDIAEGYSVSREKKESFPLTVTSAQKNPTAFYLCASSILHGHSGANVLTFGAGSRLTVL.